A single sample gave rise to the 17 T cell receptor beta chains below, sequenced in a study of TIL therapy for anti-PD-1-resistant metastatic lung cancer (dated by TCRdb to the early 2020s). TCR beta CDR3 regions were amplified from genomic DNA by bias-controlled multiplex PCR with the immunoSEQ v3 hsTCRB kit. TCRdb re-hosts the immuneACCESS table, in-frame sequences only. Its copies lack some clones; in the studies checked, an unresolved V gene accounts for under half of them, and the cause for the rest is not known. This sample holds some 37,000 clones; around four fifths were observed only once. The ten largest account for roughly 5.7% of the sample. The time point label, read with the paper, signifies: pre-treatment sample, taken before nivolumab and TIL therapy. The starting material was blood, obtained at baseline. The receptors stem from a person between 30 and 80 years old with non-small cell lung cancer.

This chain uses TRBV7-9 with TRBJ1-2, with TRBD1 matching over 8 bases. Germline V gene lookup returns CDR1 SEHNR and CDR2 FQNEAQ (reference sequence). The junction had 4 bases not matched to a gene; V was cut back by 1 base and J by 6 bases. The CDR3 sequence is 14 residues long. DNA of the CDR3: TGTGCCAGCAGCTTAGGAGCAGGGGGCGATGGCTACACCTTC. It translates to CASSLGAGGDGYTF.

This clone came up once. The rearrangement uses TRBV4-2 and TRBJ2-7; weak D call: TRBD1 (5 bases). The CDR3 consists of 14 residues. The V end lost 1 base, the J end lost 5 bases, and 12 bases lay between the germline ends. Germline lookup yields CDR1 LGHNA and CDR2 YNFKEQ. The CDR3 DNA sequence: TGTGCCAGCAGCCAAGGAAGGGGATACGACGAGCAGTACTTC. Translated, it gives CASSQGRGYDEQYF.

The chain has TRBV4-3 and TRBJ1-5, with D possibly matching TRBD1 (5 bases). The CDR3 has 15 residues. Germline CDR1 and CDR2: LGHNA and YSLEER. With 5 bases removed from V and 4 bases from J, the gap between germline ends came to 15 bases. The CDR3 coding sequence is TGCGCCAGCAGCGCGCGCCCTTGGGGGAATCAGCCCCAGCATTTT. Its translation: CASSARPWGNQPQHF.

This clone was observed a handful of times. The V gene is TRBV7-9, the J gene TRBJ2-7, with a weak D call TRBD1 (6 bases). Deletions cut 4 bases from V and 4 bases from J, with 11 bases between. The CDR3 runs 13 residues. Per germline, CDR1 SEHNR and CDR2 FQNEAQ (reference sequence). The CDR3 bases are TGTGCCAGCAGCTCTCAGGGGACGTACGAGCAGTACTTC. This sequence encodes CASSSQGTYEQYF.

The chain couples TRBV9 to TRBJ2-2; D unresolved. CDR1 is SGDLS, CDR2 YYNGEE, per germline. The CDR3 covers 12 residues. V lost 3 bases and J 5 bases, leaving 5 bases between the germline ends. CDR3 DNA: TGTGCCAGCAGCGATTGGACCGGGGAGCTGTTTTTT. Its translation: CASSDWTGELFF.

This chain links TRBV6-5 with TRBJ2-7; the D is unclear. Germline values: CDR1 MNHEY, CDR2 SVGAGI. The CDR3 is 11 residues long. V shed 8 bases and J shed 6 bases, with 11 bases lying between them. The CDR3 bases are TGTGCCAGCGCCGACCGATCCGAGCAGTACTTC. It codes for CASADRSEQYF.

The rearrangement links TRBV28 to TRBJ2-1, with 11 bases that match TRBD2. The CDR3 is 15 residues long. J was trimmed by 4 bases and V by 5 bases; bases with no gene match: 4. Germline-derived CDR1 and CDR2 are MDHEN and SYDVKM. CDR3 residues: CASSPWTSGYNEQFF. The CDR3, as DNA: TGTGCCAGCAGTCCCTGGACTAGCGGGTACAATGAGCAGTTCTTC.

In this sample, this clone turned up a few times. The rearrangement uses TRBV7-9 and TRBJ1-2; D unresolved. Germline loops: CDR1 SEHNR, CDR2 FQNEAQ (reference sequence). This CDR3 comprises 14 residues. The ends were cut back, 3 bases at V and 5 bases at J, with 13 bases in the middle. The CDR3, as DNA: TGTGCCAGCAGCTTCTCACGAACGGAGTATGGCTACACCTTC. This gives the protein CASSFSRTEYGYTF. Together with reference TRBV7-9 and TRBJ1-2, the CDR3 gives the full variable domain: DTGVSQNPRHKITKRGQNVTFRCDPISEHNRLYWYRQTLGQGPEFLTYFQNEAQLEKSRLLSDRFSAERPKGSFSTLEIQRTEQGDSAMYLCASSFSRTEYGYTFGSGTRLTVV.

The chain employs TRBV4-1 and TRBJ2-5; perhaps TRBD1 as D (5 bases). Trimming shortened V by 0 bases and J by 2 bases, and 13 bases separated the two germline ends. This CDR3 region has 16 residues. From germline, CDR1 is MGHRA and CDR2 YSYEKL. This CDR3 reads CASSQDKKGQQETQYF. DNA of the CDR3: TGCGCCAGCAGCCAAGATAAAAAGGGGCAGCAAGAGACCCAGTACTTC.

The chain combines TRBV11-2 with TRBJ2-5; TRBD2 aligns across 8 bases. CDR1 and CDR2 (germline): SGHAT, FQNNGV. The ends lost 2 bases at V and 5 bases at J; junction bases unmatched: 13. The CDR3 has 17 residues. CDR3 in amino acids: CASSLSAGGYATETQYF. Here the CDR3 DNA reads TGTGCCAGCAGCTTAAGTGCGGGGGGCTACGCAACGGAGACCCAGTACTTC.

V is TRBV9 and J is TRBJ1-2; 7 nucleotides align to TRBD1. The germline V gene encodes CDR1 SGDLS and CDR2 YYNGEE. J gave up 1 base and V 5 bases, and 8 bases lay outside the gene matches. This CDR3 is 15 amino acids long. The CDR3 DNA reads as TGTGCCAGCAGGGATACAGGGGCGCATAACTATGGCTACACCTTC. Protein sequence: CASRDTGAHNYGYTF.

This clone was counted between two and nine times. As DNA, the CDR3 is TGTGCCAGCAGCGCAGGAGTTAACACTGAAGCTTTCTTT. It encodes CASSAGVNTEAFF. The rearrangement joins TRBV7-2 to TRBJ1-1, with D uncertain. The germline CDR1 and CDR2 sequences are SGHTA and FQGNSA. The CDR3 totals 13 residues. Trimming shortened V by 5 bases and J by 2 bases, and 9 bases separated the two germline ends. Full variable domain (outside the CDR3, taken from reference TRBV7-2 and TRBJ1-1): GAGVSQSPSNKVTEKGKDVELRCDPISGHTALYWYRQSLGQGLEFLIYFQGNSAPDKSGLPSDRFSAERTGGSVSTLTIQRTQQEDSAVYLCASSAGVNTEAFFGQGTRLTVV.

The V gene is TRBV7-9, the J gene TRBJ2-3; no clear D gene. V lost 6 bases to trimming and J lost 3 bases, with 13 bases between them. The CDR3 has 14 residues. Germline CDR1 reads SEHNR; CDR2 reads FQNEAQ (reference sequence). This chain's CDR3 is CASRVGNPTDTQYF. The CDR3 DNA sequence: TGTGCCAGCAGGGTTGGGAACCCAACAGATACGCAGTATTTT.

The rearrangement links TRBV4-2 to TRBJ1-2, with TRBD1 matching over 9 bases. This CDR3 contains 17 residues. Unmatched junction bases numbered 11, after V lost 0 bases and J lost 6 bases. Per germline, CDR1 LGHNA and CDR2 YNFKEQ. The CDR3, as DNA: TGTGCCAGCAGCCAAGATGCGGACAGGGGTTTTCAGAATGGCTACACCTTC. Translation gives CASSQDADRGFQNGYTF.

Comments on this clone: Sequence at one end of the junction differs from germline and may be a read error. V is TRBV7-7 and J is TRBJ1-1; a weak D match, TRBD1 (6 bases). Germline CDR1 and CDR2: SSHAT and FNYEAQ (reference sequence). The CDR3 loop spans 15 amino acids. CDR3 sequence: CASSLGGAEYTEAFF. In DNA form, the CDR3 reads TGTGCTAGCAGCTTAGGGGGGGCGGAGTACACTGAAGCTTTCTTT. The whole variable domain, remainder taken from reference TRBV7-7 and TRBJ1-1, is GAGVSQSPRYKVTKRGQDVTLRCDPISSHATLYWYQQALGQGPEFLTYFNYEAQPDKSGLPSDRFSAERPEGSISTLTIQRTEQRDSAMYRCASSLGGAEYTEAFFGQGTRLTVV.

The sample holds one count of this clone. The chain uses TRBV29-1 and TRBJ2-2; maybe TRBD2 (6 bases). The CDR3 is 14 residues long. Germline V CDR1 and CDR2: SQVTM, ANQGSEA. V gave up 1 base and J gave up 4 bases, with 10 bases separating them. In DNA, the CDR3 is TGCAGCGTTGAAGGGCAGGGACTCACCGGGGAGCTGTTTTTT. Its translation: CSVEGQGLTGELFF.

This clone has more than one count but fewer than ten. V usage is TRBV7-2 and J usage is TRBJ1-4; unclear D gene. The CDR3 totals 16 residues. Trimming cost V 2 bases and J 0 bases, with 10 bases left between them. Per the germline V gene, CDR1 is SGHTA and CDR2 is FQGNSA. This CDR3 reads CASSLRTLATNEKLFF. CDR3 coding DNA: TGTGCCAGCAGCTTACGGACTTTGGCAACTAATGAAAAACTGTTTTTT.